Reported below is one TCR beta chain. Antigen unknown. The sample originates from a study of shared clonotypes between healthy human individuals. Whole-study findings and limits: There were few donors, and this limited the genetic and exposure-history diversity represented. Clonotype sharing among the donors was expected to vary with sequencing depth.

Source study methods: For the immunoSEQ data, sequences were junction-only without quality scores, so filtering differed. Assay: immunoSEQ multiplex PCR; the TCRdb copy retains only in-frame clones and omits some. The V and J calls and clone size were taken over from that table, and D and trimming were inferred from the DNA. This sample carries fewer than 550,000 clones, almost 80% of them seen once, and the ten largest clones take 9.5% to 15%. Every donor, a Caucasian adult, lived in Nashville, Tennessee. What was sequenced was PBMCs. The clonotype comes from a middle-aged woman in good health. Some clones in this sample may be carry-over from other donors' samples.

The CDR3 DNA is TGTGCCAGCAGACGGGACAGGAGAGATGAAAAACTGTTTTTT. The encoded protein is CASRRDRRDEKLFF. The chain recombines TRBV2 with TRBJ1-4, with 8 bases fitting TRBD1. Germline CDR1 SNHLY, CDR2 FYNNEI. This CDR3 spans 14 amino acids. V lost 6 bases, J lost 6 bases, and 6 bases stayed unmatched.